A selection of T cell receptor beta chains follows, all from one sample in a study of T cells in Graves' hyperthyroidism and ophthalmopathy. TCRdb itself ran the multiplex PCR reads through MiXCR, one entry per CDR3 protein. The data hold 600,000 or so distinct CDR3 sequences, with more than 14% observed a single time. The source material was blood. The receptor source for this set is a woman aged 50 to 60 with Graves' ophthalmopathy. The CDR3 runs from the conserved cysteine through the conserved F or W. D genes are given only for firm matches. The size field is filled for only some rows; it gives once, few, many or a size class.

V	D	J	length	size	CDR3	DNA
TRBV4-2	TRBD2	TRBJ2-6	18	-	CASSQGLAGGIGANVLTF	TGTGCCAGCAGCCAGGGACTAGCGGGAGGGATTGGGGCCAACGTCCTGACTTTC
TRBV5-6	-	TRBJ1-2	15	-	CASSSIGGGNYGYTF	TGTGCCAGCAGCTCGATCGGTGGGGGCAACTATGGCTACACCTTC
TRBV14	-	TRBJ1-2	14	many	CASSPPGHNYGYTF	TGTGCCAGCAGCCCCCCAGGACACAACTATGGCTACACCTTC
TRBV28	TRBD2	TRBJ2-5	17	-	CASSLEGLAGGGETQYF	TGTGCCAGCAGTTTGGAGGGACTAGCGGGAGGCGGGGAGACCCAGTACTTC
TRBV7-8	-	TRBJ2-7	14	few	CASSAVTASLEQYF	TGTGCCAGCAGCGCAGTGACTGCAAGCCTAGAGCAGTACTTC
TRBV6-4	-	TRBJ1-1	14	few	CASSMMPGATEAFF	TGTGCCAGCAGTATGATGCCAGGGGCCACTGAAGCTTTCTTT
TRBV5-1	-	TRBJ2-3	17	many	CASSLAGAGASTDTQYF	TGCGCCAGCAGCTTGGCCGGGGCGGGTGCTAGCACAGATACGCAGTATTTT
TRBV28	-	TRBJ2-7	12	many	CASSFGRLEQYF	TGTGCCAGCAGTTTTGGTAGGCTCGAGCAGTACTTC
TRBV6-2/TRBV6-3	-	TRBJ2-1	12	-	CASSGQGLEQFF	TGTGCCAGCAGTGGTCAAGGTCTTGAGCAGTTCTTC
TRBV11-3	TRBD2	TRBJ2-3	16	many	CASSHWTSGSSDTQYF	TGTGCCAGCAGCCACTGGACTAGCGGGAGCTCAGATACGCAGTATTTT
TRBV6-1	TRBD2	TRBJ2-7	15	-	CASRHPGLADYEQYF	TGTGCCAGCAGACATCCGGGACTAGCTGACTACGAGCAGTACTTC
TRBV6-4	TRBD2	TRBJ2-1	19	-	CASSESSGSDVISYNEQFF	TGTGCCAGCAGTGAGTCTAGCGGGAGCGACGTAATCTCCTACAATGAGCAGTTCTTC
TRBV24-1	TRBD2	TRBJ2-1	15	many	CATSDPGLSPNEQFF	TGTGCCACCAGTGACCCGGGACTATCCCCGAATGAGCAGTTCTTC
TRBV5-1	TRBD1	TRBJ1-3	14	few	CASSYDRVANTIYF	TGCGCCAGCAGCTATGACAGGGTGGCAAACACCATATATTTT
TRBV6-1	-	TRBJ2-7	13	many	CATQPAFTYEQYF	TGTGCCACCCAACCCGCGTTCACCTACGAGCAGTACTTC
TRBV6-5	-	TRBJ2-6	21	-	CASSYSTRTRDLFSGANVLTF	TGTGCCAGCAGTTACTCGACTCGAACCCGGGACCTTTTCTCTGGGGCCAACGTCCTGACTTTC
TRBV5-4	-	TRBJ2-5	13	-	CASSSEIGETQYF	TGTGCCAGCAGCTCGGAAATAGGGGAGACCCAGTACTTC
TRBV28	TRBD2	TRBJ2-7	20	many	CASSFRMRLAEARSSYEQYF	TGTGCCAGCAGCTTCCGAATGAGACTAGCGGAAGCCAGGAGCTCCTACGAGCAGTACTTC
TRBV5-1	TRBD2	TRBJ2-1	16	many	CASSPNSGRTPNEQFF	TGCGCCAGCAGCCCCAATAGCGGGAGGACTCCCAATGAGCAGTTCTTC
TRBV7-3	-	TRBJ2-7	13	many	CASSPDSGYEQYF	TGTGCCAGCAGCCCCGATAGCGGATACGAGCAGTACTTC
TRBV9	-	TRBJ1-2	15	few	CASSVGNRAYYGYTF	TGTGCCAGCAGCGTAGGGAACAGGGCTTACTATGGCTACACCTTC
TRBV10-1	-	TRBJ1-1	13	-	CASSELKGTEAFF	TGCGCCAGCAGTGAGCTAAAAGGGACTGAAGCTTTCTTT
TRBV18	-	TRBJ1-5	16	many	CASSATNSRPHQPQHF	TGTGCCAGCTCAGCAACAAACAGTCGTCCCCATCAGCCCCAGCATTTT
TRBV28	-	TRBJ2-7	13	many	CASSLGHTYEQYF	TGTGCCAGCAGTTTAGGCCATACCTACGAGCAGTACTTC
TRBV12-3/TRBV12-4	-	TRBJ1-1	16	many	CASSVRTGWLWTEAFF	TGTGCCAGCAGTGTCAGGACTGGTTGGTTGTGGACTGAAGCTTTCTTT
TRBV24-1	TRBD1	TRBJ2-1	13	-	CATSAGWQGARFF	TGTGCCACCAGTGCAGGGTGGCAGGGGGCTCGGTTCTTC
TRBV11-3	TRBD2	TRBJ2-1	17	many	CASSLERRLAGYAEQFF	TGTGCCAGCAGCTTAGAGCGACGTCTAGCGGGATACGCTGAGCAGTTCTTC
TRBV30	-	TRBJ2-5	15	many	CAWSVGRTRQETQYF	TGTGCCTGGAGTGTGGGAAGAACTCGCCAAGAGACCCAGTACTTC
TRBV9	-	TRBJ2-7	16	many	CASSPSASTSAYEQYF	TGTGCCAGCAGCCCATCCGCCAGCACAAGTGCCTACGAGCAGTACTTC
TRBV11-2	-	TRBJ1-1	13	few	CASSSKPNTEAFF	TGTGCCAGCAGCTCAAAGCCGAACACTGAAGCTTTCTTT
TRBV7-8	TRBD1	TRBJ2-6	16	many	CASSQRTGVGANVLTF	TGTGCCAGCAGCCAAAGGACAGGGGTCGGGGCCAACGTCCTGACTTTC
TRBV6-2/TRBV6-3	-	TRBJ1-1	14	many	CASSLEGLNTEAFF	TGCGCCAGCAGCTTGGAAGGGCTGAACACTGAAGCTTTCTTT
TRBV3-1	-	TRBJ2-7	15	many	CASSPVSGWDYEQYF	TGTGCCAGCAGCCCAGTTTCAGGGTGGGACTACGAGCAGTACTTC
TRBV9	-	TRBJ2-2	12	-	CASSADGGELFF	TGTGCCAGCAGCGCCGATGGGGGGGAGCTGTTTTTT
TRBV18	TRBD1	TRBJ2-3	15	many	CASSLGTARADTQYF	TGTGCCAGCTCACTTGGGACAGCTCGCGCAGATACGCAGTATTTT
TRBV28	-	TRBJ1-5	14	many	CASSWGRGVQPQHF	TGTGCCAGCAGTTGGGGAAGGGGCGTTCAGCCCCAGCATTTT
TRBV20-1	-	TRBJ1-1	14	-	CSARYSELNTEAFF	TGCAGTGCTAGATATTCGGAGTTGAACACTGAAGCTTTCTTT